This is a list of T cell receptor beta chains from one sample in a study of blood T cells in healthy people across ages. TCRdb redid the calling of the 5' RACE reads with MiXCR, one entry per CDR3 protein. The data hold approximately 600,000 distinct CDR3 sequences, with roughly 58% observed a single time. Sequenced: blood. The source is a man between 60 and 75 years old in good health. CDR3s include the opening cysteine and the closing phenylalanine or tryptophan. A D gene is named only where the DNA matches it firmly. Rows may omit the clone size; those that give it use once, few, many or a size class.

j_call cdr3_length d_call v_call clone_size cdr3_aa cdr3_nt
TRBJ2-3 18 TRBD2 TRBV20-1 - CSARDYRGLAGQGDTQYF TGCAGTGCTAGAGATTACCGAGGACTAGCGGGGCAAGGAGATACGCAGTATTTT
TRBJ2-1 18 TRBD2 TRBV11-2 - CASSLGGGGSSSYNEQFF TGTGCCAGCAGCTTGGGCGGGGGGGGGTCAAGCTCCTACAATGAGCAGTTCTTC
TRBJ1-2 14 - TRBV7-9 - CASSLVRDLYGYTF TGTGCCAGCAGCTTAGTGAGGGATCTGTATGGCTACACCTTC
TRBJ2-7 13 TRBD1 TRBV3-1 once CASSDREKYEQYF TGTGCCAGTTCGGACAGGGAGAAGTACGAGCAGTACTTC
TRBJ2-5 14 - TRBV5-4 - CASSFIEVAETQYF TGTGCCAGCAGCTTTATAGAGGTGGCGGAGACCCAGTACTTC
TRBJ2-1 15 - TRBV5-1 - CASSLGTRGRNEQFF TGCGCCAGCAGCTTAGGGACCCGAGGTCGGAATGAGCAGTTCTTC
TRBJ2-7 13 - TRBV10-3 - CVISESGLYEQYF TGTGTCATCAGTGAGTCGGGACTTTACGAGCAGTACTTC
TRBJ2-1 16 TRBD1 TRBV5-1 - CANSLGTGGSYNEQFF TGCGCCAACAGCTTGGGGACAGGGGGCTCCTACAATGAGCAGTTCTTC
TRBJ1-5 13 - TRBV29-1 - CSVRAFGGQPQHF TGCAGCGTTCGCGCGTTTGGTGGTCAGCCCCAGCATTTT
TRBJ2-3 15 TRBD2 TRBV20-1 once CSANPVDLAGGTQYF TGCAGTGCAAACCCAGTGGATCTAGCGGGGGGCACGCAGTATTTT
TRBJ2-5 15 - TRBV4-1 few CASSQEGQPAETQYF TGCGCCAGCAGCCAAGAGGGCCAGCCGGCGGAGACCCAGTACTTC
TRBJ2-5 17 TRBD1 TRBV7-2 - CASSLIGTGGAGETQYF TGTGCCAGCAGCTTAATTGGGACAGGGGGCGCGGGAGAGACCCAGTACTTC
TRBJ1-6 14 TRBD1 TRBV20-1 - CSARPGQGHSPLHF TGCAGTGCTAGGCCGGGACAGGGTCATTCACCCCTCCACTTT
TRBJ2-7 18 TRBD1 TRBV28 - CASSSTGQGTQSSYEQYF TGTGCCAGCAGTTCGACGGGACAGGGGACCCAGAGCTCCTACGAGCAGTACTTC
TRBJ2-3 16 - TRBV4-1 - CASSQAASLSTDTQYF TGCGCCAGCAGCCAAGCAGCCTCCCTTAGCACAGATACGCAGTATTTT
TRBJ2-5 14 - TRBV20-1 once CSARAGVDQETQYF TGCAGTGCTAGAGCAGGGGTGGATCAAGAGACCCAGTACTTC
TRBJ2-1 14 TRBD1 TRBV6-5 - CASSRQGAHNEQFF TGTGCCAGCAGTAGACAGGGGGCCCACAATGAGCAGTTCTTC
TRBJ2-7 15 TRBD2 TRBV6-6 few CASSPPASGSYEQYF TGTGCCAGCAGTCCCCCCGCTAGCGGCTCCTACGAGCAGTACTTC
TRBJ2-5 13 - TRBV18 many CASSPRQEETQYF TGTGCCAGCTCACCAAGGCAGGAAGAGACCCAGTACTTC
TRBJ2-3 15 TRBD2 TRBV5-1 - CASSRGDFSTDTQYF TGCGCCAGCAGCCGGGGGGACTTTAGCACAGATACGCAGTATTTT
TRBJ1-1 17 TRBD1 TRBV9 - CASSVDSGQGVSTEAFF TGTGCCAGCAGCGTAGATTCGGGACAGGGGGTGAGCACTGAAGCTTTCTTT
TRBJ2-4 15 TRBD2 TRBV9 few CASSVAGGPRGIQYF TGTGCCAGCAGCGTAGCGGGGGGGCCGAGGGGCATTCAGTACTTC
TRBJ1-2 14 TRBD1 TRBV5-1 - CASKPGTGSNGYTF TGCGCCAGCAAACCCGGGACAGGGTCGAACGGCTACACCTTC
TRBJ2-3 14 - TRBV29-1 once CSVLGPGTTDTQYF TGCAGCGTCCTGGGGCCAGGGACCACAGATACGCAGTATTTT
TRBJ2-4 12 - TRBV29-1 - CSVEVGPGIQYF TGCAGCGTTGAAGTCGGACCGGGCATTCAGTACTTC
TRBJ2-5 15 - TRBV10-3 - CAISDGRAGQETQYF TGTGCCATCAGTGATGGCAGGGCGGGGCAAGAGACCCAGTACTTC
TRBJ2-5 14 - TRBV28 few CASSLSLDQETQYF TGTGCCAGCAGTTTATCCCTAGACCAAGAGACCCAGTACTTC
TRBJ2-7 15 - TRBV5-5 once CASSRDAGIAYEQYF TGTGCCAGCAGCCGTGACGCAGGGATCGCCTACGAGCAGTACTTC
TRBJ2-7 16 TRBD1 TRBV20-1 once CSARDSGTGGGYEQYF TGCAGTGCTAGAGATAGCGGGACAGGGGGAGGCTACGAGCAGTACTTC
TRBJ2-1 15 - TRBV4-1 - CASSQTGKYQETQFF TGCGCCAGCAGCCAGACAGGAAAGTACCAAGAGACCCAGTTCTTC
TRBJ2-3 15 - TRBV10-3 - CAIRSGGEPTDTQYF TGTGCCATCCGCTCAGGCGGGGAGCCCACAGATACGCAGTATTTT
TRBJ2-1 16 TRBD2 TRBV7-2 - CASSSSGTSGFNEQFF TGTGCCAGCAGCTCTTCCGGGACTAGCGGTTTTAATGAGCAGTTCTTC
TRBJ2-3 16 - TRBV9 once CASSVSAGPPGDTQYF TGTGCCAGCAGCGTCTCGGCGGGACCACCCGGAGATACGCAGTATTTT
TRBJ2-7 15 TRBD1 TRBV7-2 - CASSLTRGSGYEQYF TGTGCCAGCAGCCTAACCAGGGGGTCCGGCTACGAGCAGTACTTC
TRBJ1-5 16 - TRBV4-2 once CASSQSAGNSNQPQHF TGTGCCAGCAGCCAATCTGCGGGGAATAGCAATCAGCCCCAGCATTTT
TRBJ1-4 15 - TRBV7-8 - CASSLFTGINEKLFF TGTGCCAGCAGCCTATTTACAGGGATTAATGAAAAACTGTTTTTT
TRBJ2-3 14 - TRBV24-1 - CATSEGGHTDTQYF TGTGCCACCAGTGAGGGGGGACACACAGATACGCAGTATTTT
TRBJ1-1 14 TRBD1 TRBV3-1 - CASSKGQGRTEAFF TGTGCCAGCAGCAAGGGACAGGGAAGAACTGAAGCTTTCTTT
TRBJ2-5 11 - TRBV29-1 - CTGRTQGTQYF TGCACTGGGCGGACCCAAGGGACCCAGTACTTC
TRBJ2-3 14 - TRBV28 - CASSTISGPHTQYF TGTGCCAGCAGTACTATTTCAGGTCCCCATACGCAGTATTTT
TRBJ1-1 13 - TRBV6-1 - CASRQGVWTEAFF TGTGCCAGCAGGCAGGGTGTTTGGACTGAAGCTTTCTTT
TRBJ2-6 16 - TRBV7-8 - CASSLVAQTGANVLTF TGTGCCAGCAGCTTAGTAGCGCAAACCGGGGCCAACGTCCTGACTTTC
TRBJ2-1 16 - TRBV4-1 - CASSQDYRGGDNEQFF TGCGCCAGCAGCCAAGATTACAGGGGCGGGGACAATGAGCAGTTCTTC
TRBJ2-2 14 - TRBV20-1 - CSAITGPYTGELFF TGCAGTGCTATTACAGGGCCTTACACCGGGGAGCTGTTTTTT
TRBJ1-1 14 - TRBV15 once CATSRDAANTEAFF TGTGCCACCAGCAGAGATGCAGCGAACACTGAAGCTTTCTTT
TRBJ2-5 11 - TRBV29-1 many CSVERGETQYF TGCAGCGTTGAACGGGGGGAGACCCAGTACTTC
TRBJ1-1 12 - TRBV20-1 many CSANPWVTEAFF TGCAGTGCCAATCCGTGGGTTACTGAAGCTTTCTTT
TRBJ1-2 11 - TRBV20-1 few CSASRTPGYTF TGCAGTGCGAGTAGGACGCCCGGCTACACCTTC
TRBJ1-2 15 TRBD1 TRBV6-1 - CASSTSGQANYGYTF TGTGCCAGCAGCACCTCGGGACAGGCCAACTATGGCTACACCTTC
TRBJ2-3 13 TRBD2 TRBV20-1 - CSARVAGNPPQYF TGCAGTGCTAGAGTAGCGGGGAACCCTCCGCAGTATTTT
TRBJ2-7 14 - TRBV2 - CASRATGWASPQYF TGTGCCAGCCGAGCTACAGGGTGGGCAAGTCCCCAGTACTTC
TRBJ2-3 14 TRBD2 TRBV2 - CASRNRGGTDTQYF TGTGCCAGCAGGAACCGGGGGGGCACAGATACGCAGTATTTT
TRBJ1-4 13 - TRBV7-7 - CASSLGRGEKLFF TGTGCCAGCAGCTTAGGGAGGGGAGAAAAACTGTTTTTT